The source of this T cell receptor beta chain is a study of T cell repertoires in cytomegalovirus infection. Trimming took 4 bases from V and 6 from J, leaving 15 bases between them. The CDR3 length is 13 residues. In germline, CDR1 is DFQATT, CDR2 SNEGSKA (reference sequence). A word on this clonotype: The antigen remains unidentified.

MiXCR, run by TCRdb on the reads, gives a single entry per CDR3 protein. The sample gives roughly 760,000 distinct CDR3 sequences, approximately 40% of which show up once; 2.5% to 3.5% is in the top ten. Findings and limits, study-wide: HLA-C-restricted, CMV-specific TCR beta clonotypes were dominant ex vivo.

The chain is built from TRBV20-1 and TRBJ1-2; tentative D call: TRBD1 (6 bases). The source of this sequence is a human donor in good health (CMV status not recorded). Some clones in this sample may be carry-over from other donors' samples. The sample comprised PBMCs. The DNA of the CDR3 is TGCAGTGCTACTATCGGGGGGCATAATGGCTACACCTTC. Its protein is CSATIGGHNGYTF.